A selection of T cell receptor beta chains follows, all from one sample in a study of blood T cell repertoires in COVID-19. Libraries were prepared by immunoSEQ multiplex PCR; TCRdb keeps only in-frame clonotypes and omits some of them. The repertoire consists of some 59,000 clones, with about 80% occurring once and the leading ten covering 15% to 25%. The sequenced sample was peripheral blood. Receptor source: a man between 25 and 39 years old with COVID-19, enrolled during active disease. Each CDR3 is given with its conserved first and last residue. A D gene is named only where the DNA matches it firmly. Clone size, where shown, is once, few, many, or a class for clones that have expanded.

j_gene,d_gene,v_gene,len,abundance,CDR3aa,CDR3nt
TRBJ2-1,NA,TRBV5-4,13,NA,CASSLISSDEQFF,TGTGCCAGCAGCTTAATAAGCAGCGACGAGCAGTTCTTC
TRBJ1-5,NA,TRBV19,13,NA,CASMDQGLKPQHF,TGTGCCAGTATGGACCAGGGATTGAAGCCCCAGCATTTT
TRBJ2-1,NA,TRBV7-3,15,NA,CASSSLGVSYNEQFF,TGTGCCAGCAGCTCGCTAGGGGTATCCTACAATGAGCAGTTCTTC
TRBJ2-1,TRBD2,TRBV29-1,19,once,CSVELGGIYRTSGYNEQFF,TGCAGCGTTGAGTTGGGGGGCATATACCGGACTAGCGGCTACAATGAGCAGTTCTTC
TRBJ2-7,TRBD1,TRBV7-8,16,NA,CASSLGWTGDGYEQYF,TGTGCCAGCAGCTTAGGCTGGACAGGCGACGGCTACGAGCAGTACTTC
TRBJ1-4,NA,TRBV2,14,NA,CASSFQGYEEKLFF,TGTGCCAGCAGTTTCCAGGGGTATGAAGAAAAACTGTTTTTT
TRBJ2-3,NA,TRBV3-1/TRBV3-2,16,NA,CASSVRTGGASRAQYF,TGTGCCAGCAGCGTACGGACGGGGGGCGCAAGTCGGGCGCAGTATTTT
TRBJ2-5,TRBD1,TRBV7-9,15,NA,CASSWGTGSSETQYF,TGTGCCAGCAGCTGGGGGACAGGCAGTTCAGAGACCCAGTACTTC
TRBJ1-2,TRBD1,TRBV18,16,NA,CASSAGQGAVSYGYTF,TGTGCCAGCTCAGCAGGACAGGGGGCGGTAAGCTATGGCTACACCTTC
TRBJ2-2,NA,TRBV7-3,14,NA,CASSLAVNTGELFF,TGTGCCAGCAGCCTAGCAGTGAACACCGGGGAGCTGTTTTTT
TRBJ1-2,TRBD1,TRBV4-3,14,few,CASSRTGGISGYTF,TGCGCCAGCAGCCGTACAGGGGGCATTAGTGGCTACACCTTC
TRBJ1-1,TRBD1,TRBV6-6,16,NA,CASSYSTGQGSTEAFF,TGTGCCAGCAGTTACTCAACAGGACAGGGGTCCACTGAAGCTTTCTTT
TRBJ2-5,NA,TRBV14,15,NA,CASSHRVAIGETQYF,TGTGCCAGCAGCCATCGGGTAGCAATCGGAGAGACCCAGTACTTC
TRBJ2-1,TRBD2,TRBV12-3/TRBV12-4,13,once,CASSGKAENEQFF,TGTGCCAGTAGCGGGAAGGCTGAGAATGAGCAGTTCTTC
TRBJ1-4,TRBD1,TRBV28,18,NA,CASRGGRTGGKTNEKLFF,TGTGCCAGCAGAGGGGGAAGGACAGGGGGCAAAACTAATGAAAAACTGTTTTTT
TRBJ2-6,NA,TRBV6-2/TRBV6-3,16,NA,CASGQIPGVGANVLTF,TGTGCCAGCGGCCAGATTCCGGGGGTTGGGGCCAACGTCCTGACTTTC
TRBJ2-5,TRBD2,TRBV12-5,15,NA,CASGPLAGGRETQYF,TGTGCTAGTGGTCCATTAGCGGGAGGAAGAGAGACCCAGTACTTC
TRBJ2-7,TRBD1,TRBV30,12,NA,CAWSGQGPEQYF,TGTGCCTGGAGTGGACAGGGACCCGAGCAGTACTTC
TRBJ2-3,TRBD1,TRBV6-6,17,NA,CASSPPYRGPSTDTQYF,TGTGCCAGCAGTCCCCCTTACAGGGGCCCCAGCACAGATACGCAGTATTTT
TRBJ2-5,TRBD2,TRBV9,16,NA,CASSVAYLAGQETQYF,TGTGCCAGCAGCGTAGCATACCTAGCGGGGCAAGAGACCCAGTACTTC
TRBJ1-1,NA,TRBV5-1,11,NA,CASTGGGQAFF,TGCGCCAGCACGGGCGGGGGGCAAGCTTTCTTT
TRBJ1-6,TRBD1,TRBV19,12,NA,CASSKNRGLLHF,TGTGCCAGTAGTAAGAACAGGGGGCTCCTCCACTTT
TRBJ2-3,NA,TRBV18,13,NA,CASSSDITDTQYF,TGTGCCAGCTCATCGGACATCACAGATACGCAGTATTTT
TRBJ1-5,TRBD1,TRBV7-2,14,NA,CASSSGQGSQPQHF,TGTGCCAGCAGCTCGGGACAGGGAAGTCAGCCCCAGCATTTT
TRBJ2-2,NA,TRBV6-5,15,NA,CASSSQGTWTGELFF,TGTGCCAGCAGTTCCCAAGGGACTTGGACCGGGGAGCTGTTTTTT
TRBJ2-3,NA,TRBV7-2,15,NA,CASSLVQGLWDTQYF,TGTGCCAGCAGCTTAGTACAGGGCCTCTGGGATACGCAGTATTTT
TRBJ2-7,TRBD1,TRBV6-5,14,NA,CASSYSTGGREQYF,TGTGCCAGCAGTTACTCGACAGGGGGCCGCGAGCAGTACTTC
TRBJ2-2,NA,TRBV28,14,NA,CASSHNMNTGELFF,TGTGCCAGCAGTCACAATATGAACACCGGGGAGCTGTTTTTT
TRBJ1-1,NA,TRBV14,15,NA,CASSPRIVTSGEAFF,TGTGCCAGCAGCCCCCGCATCGTCACATCAGGTGAAGCTTTCTTT
TRBJ2-6,TRBD1,TRBV5-5,18,NA,CASSYGTGLISGANVLTF,TGTGCCAGCAGCTACGGGACAGGGCTGATCTCTGGGGCCAACGTCCTGACTTTC
TRBJ2-1,NA,TRBV27,13,NA,CASRTTGYNEQFF,TGTGCCAGCAGGACTACAGGGTACAATGAGCAGTTCTTC
TRBJ2-3,TRBD1,TRBV5-1,15,NA,CASSTGTGGSDTQYF,TGCGCCAGCAGCACCGGGACAGGGGGGTCAGATACGCAGTATTTT
TRBJ1-2,NA,TRBV6-5,12,NA,CASWQGLGGYTF,TGTGCCAGCTGGCAGGGGCTGGGGGGCTACACCTTC
TRBJ1-1,NA,TRBV4-2,15,NA,CASSQERGAGTEAFF,TGTGCCAGCAGCCAAGAACGGGGGGCGGGCACTGAAGCTTTCTTT
TRBJ1-1,NA,TRBV27,15,NA,CASSLTGLGDTEAFF,TGTGCCAGCAGCCTGACAGGCCTGGGGGACACTGAAGCTTTCTTT
TRBJ2-3,TRBD2,TRBV28,17,NA,CASSIGVSGRGPDTQYF,TGTGCCAGCAGTATAGGCGTTAGCGGGAGGGGGCCAGATACGCAGTATTTT
TRBJ2-3,NA,TRBV27,13,once,CASSLEPRGTQYF,TGTGCCAGCAGTTTAGAACCCCGAGGGACGCAGTATTTT
TRBJ2-7,TRBD1,TRBV9,14,NA,CASSVLGDSHEQYF,TGTGCCAGCAGCGTACTGGGGGACAGCCACGAGCAGTACTTC
TRBJ1-1,NA,TRBV24-1,14,NA,CATSDSVANTEAFF,TGTGCCACCAGTGATTCCGTAGCGAACACTGAAGCTTTCTTT
TRBJ2-1,NA,TRBV7-3,16,NA,CASSLTGQEWLNEQFF,TGTGCCAGCAGCTTAACGGGGCAGGAATGGTTGAATGAGCAGTTCTTC
TRBJ2-3,NA,TRBV7-8,9,NA,CASNSRPYF,TGTGCCAGCAACAGCCGCCCGTATTTT
TRBJ1-1,NA,TRBV27,14,few,CASSLEEGLTEAFF,TGTGCCAGCAGTTTAGAGGAGGGATTGACTGAAGCTTTCTTT
TRBJ1-1,TRBD1,TRBV27,14,NA,CASSIGQGDTEAFF,TGTGCCAGCAGCATCGGACAGGGGGACACTGAAGCTTTCTTT
TRBJ1-2,NA,TRBV7-9,16,NA,CASSLASGRFNYGYTF,TGTGCCAGCAGCTTAGCATCGGGGAGATTCAACTATGGCTACACCTTC
TRBJ2-3,TRBD1,TRBV7-2,17,NA,CASSRTGGSRVTDTQYF,TGTGCCAGCAGTAGGACAGGGGGTAGTCGAGTCACAGATACGCAGTATTTT